This entry lists 20 T cell receptor beta chains sequenced from one sample in a study of control samples from healthy donors and cancer patients. TCRdb keeps only in-frame clones here, not all; method: immunoSEQ multiplex PCR. The sample lists under 150,000 clones, roughly 84% occurring once. The sample taken for sequencing was blood. Every receptor here comes from a middle-aged man in good health.

The sample holds a few counts of this clone. The V call is TRBV6-1, the J call TRBJ2-3; TRBD2 agrees at 11 bases. Germline V gene data show CDR1 as MNHNS and CDR2 as SASEGT. J was trimmed by 3 bases and V by 0 bases; bases with no gene match: 8. The length of the CDR3 is 18 residues. The CDR3 here is CASSEAQLAGAGTDTQYF. As DNA, the CDR3 is TGTGCCAGCAGTGAAGCCCAACTAGCGGGGGCGGGGACAGATACGCAGTATTTT.

The gene calls are TRBV18 and TRBJ2-5, with 8 bases that match TRBD2. The CDR3 has 15 amino acids. Germline values: CDR1 KGHSH, CDR2 LQKENI. Unmatched junction bases numbered 7, after V lost 2 bases and J lost 5 bases. CDR3 bases: TGTGCCAGCTCACCAAGTCGGGGGGGCGCGGAGACCCAGTACTTC. Residues: CASSPSRGGAETQYF. Complete variable domain (other parts from reference TRBV18 and TRBJ2-5): NAGVMQNPRHLVRRRGQEARLRCSPMKGHSHVYWYRQLPEEGLKFMVYLQKENIIDESGMPKERFSAEFPKEGPSILRIQQVVRGDSAAYFCASSPSRGGAETQYFGPGTRLLVL.

This rearrangement joins TRBV14 to TRBJ2-7; D is uncertain. The CDR3 extends over 12 amino acids. Trimming took off 1 base at V and 5 bases at J, with 6 bases between the two ends. Per germline, CDR1 SGHDN and CDR2 FVKESK. The chain's CDR3 is CASSQVIHEQYF. In nucleotides, the CDR3 is TGTGCCAGCAGCCAAGTTATACACGAGCAGTACTTC.

The chain couples TRBV5-6 to TRBJ2-5; 7 bases are shared with TRBD2. Germline lookup yields CDR1 SGHDT and CDR2 YYEEEE. With V trimmed by 0 bases and J by 3 bases, 8 bases remained unmatched. The CDR3 is 16 amino acids. CDR3 nucleotides: TGTGCCAGCAGCTTGGTCGCCGGGACTACCAAAGAGACCCAGTACTTC. Protein sequence: CASSLVAGTTKETQYF.

This clone was counted once. V and J are TRBV5-1 and TRBJ2-1; D ambiguous. Trimming took off 1 base at V and 5 bases at J, with 1 base between the two ends. Germline V gene sequence: CDR1 SGHRS, CDR2 YFSETQ. There are 11 residues in the CDR3. The CDR3 loop reads CASSLNNEQFF. As DNA, the CDR3 is TGCGCCAGCAGCTTGAACAATGAGCAGTTCTTC.

The chain joins TRBV19 to TRBJ1-3; D might be TRBD1 (5 bases). CDR3 length: 17 residues. Deletions cut 5 bases from V and 4 bases from J, with 21 bases between. Germline V gene sequence: CDR1 LNHDA, CDR2 SQIVND (reference sequence). The CDR3 is CASSSPYRGSSGNTIYF. The CDR3 DNA follows: TGTGCCAGTAGTTCCCCTTATAGGGGAAGTTCAGGAAACACCATATATTTT. The full variable domain, rest sourced from reference TRBV19 and TRBJ1-3, is DGGITQSPKYLFRKEGQNVTLSCEQNLNHDAMYWYRQDPGQGLRLIYYSQIVNDFQKGDIAEGYSVSREKKESFPLTVTSAQKNPTAFYLCASSSPYRGSSGNTIYFGEGSWLTVV.

The chain joins TRBV19 to TRBJ2-7; tentative D call: TRBD1 (5 bases). Trimming removed 3 bases from V and 2 bases from J, with 11 bases in between. The V gene's germline CDR1 is LNHDA and CDR2 SQIVND (reference sequence). The CDR3 length is 14 residues. DNA for the CDR3: TGTGCCAGTAGTATTGACAGTTTTACCTACGAGCAGTACTTC. This codes for CASSIDSFTYEQYF.

V and J are TRBV7-6 and TRBJ2-1; the match to TRBD1 covers 8 bases. Germline CDR1 SGHVS, CDR2 FNYEAQ. The J segment lost 6 bases and the V segment lost 1 base, leaving 5 bases of the junction unmatched. The CDR3 runs to 15 residues. The CDR3 DNA reads as TGTGCCAGCAGCTTAGGGTCAGGGGGCTCCAATGAGCAGTTCTTC. Protein product: CASSLGSGGSNEQFF.

In the case of this clone: Other DNA sequences in this specimen translate into the identical CDR3. The genes are TRBV11-2 and TRBJ2-1; TRBD2 matches 10 bases. The CDR3 contains 19 residues. The V segment lost 5 bases and the J segment 4 bases; nucleotides outside the gene matches: 17. Per germline, CDR1 SGHAT and CDR2 FQNNGV. The chain's CDR3 is CASSQRGSGGATSYNEQFF. The DNA of the CDR3 is TGTGCCAGCAGCCAGAGGGGGAGCGGGGGGGCCACATCTTACAATGAGCAGTTCTTC.

The J gene is TRBJ2-7, the V gene TRBV24-1; D is perhaps TRBD1 or TRBD2 (5 bases each). The CDR3 has 13 amino acids. Germline loops: CDR1 KGHDR, CDR2 SFDVKD. Trimming took 5 bases from V and 5 from J, leaving 12 bases between them. The CDR3 coding sequence is TGTGCCACCAGTGGCCCGGGACCCCACGAGCAGTACTTC. Its translation: CATSGPGPHEQYF.

The chain couples TRBV19 to TRBJ1-5; D is possibly TRBD1 (6 bases). The CDR3 length is 13 residues. Germline CDR1 LNHDA, CDR2 SQIVND (reference sequence). V lost 9 bases and J lost 5, with 14 bases in between. CDR3 sequence reads: CASPRGEYQPQHF. CDR3 bases: TGTGCCAGCCCCAGGGGAGAGTATCAGCCCCAGCATTTT. The entire variable domain, with the rest obtained from reference TRBV19 and TRBJ1-5, is as follows: DGGITQSPKYLFRKEGQNVTLSCEQNLNHDAMYWYRQDPGQGLRLIYYSQIVNDFQKGDIAEGYSVSREKKESFPLTVTSAQKNPTAFYLCASPRGEYQPQHFGDGTRLSIL.

This clone has only one observation. V is TRBV29-1 and J is TRBJ1-1; D ambiguous. There are 11 residues in the CDR3. The germline V gene has CDR1 SQVTM and CDR2 ANQGSEA. V lost 0 bases to trimming and J lost 1 base, with 0 bases between them. The chain's CDR3 is CSVEENTEAFF. CDR3 coding DNA: TGCAGCGTTGAAGAGAACACTGAAGCTTTCTTT.

The rearrangement uses TRBV18 and TRBJ2-3; 10 nucleotides line up with TRBD2. With 0 bases clipped from V and 4 bases from J, the junction kept 4 bases outside the gene matches. The V gene's germline CDR1 is KGHSH and CDR2 LQKENI. The CDR3 runs to 16 residues. The CDR3 sequence is CASSPPRSGGADTQYF. Here the CDR3 DNA reads TGTGCCAGCTCACCACCCCGCAGCGGGGGGGCAGATACGCAGTATTTT.

This chain links TRBV11-3 with TRBJ1-3; D unclear. The germline V gene has CDR1 SGHNT and CDR2 YENEEA. This CDR3 region has 16 residues. V lost 1 base and J 0 bases, leaving 10 bases between the germline ends. CDR3 residues: CASSLVAAVSGNTIYF. The CDR3 DNA follows: TGTGCCAGCAGCTTAGTCGCAGCCGTCTCTGGAAACACCATATATTTT.

CDR3 DNA: TGTGCCAGTAGGCTCGGACAGGGCGGAGGCGAGCAGTACTTC. Translation: CASRLGQGGGEQYF. The gene calls are TRBV19 and TRBJ2-7, with 8 bases matching TRBD1. The CDR3 loop spans 14 amino acids. Germline V CDR1 and CDR2: LNHDA, SQIVND (reference sequence). V shed 6 bases, J shed 6 bases, and the junction held 10 bases outside the gene matches.

V usage is TRBV9 and J usage is TRBJ1-6; TRBD1 aligns across 8 bases. Germline V CDR1 and CDR2: SGDLS, YYNGEE. This CDR3 spans 15 amino acids. V dropped 2 bases and J dropped 4; count of bases not matched to a gene: 2. The CDR3 loop reads CASSVTGDYNSPLHF. The CDR3 DNA sequence: TGTGCCAGCAGCGTGACAGGGGATTATAATTCACCCCTCCACTTT.

The V call is TRBV27, the J call TRBJ1-6; D is possibly TRBD1 (6 bases). The CDR3 length is 16 residues. Trimming pared 4 bases from V and 0 bases from J, leaving 10 bases between. Looked up from germline, CDR1 is MNHEY and CDR2 is SMNVEV (reference sequence). CDR3 DNA: TGTGCCAGCAGTTCCGACAGGAGCTCCTATAATTCACCCCTCCACTTT. Translating gives CASSSDRSSYNSPLHF.

The J gene is TRBJ1-1, the V gene TRBV21-1; the tabulated D call, TRBD1, remains unverified against the DNA. TRBV21-1 corresponds to a pseudogene. The CDR3 has 17 residues. CDR3 nucleotide sequence: TGTGCCAGCAGCCCCGGACAGGGGGAAGGGGGCGACACTGAAGCTTTCTTT. This sequence encodes CASSPGQGEGGDTEAFF.

The genes are TRBV5-5 and TRBJ2-7; D not certain. Trimming pared 5 bases from V and 6 bases from J, leaving 18 bases between. The germline V gene has CDR1 SGHKS and CDR2 YYEKEE (reference sequence). The CDR3 length is 14 residues. This CDR3 reads CASSWETTTSEQYF. CDR3 DNA sequence: TGTGCCAGCAGTTGGGAAACTACTACTTCCGAGCAGTACTTC. Variable domain in full (rest from reference TRBV5-5 and TRBJ2-7): DAGVTQSPTHLIKTRGQQVTLRCSPISGHKSVSWYQQVLGQGPQFIFQYYEKEERGRGNFPDRFSARQFPNYSSELNVNALLLGDSALYLCASSWETTTSEQYFGPGTRLTVT.

The V and J genes are TRBV5-6 and TRBJ1-5; a weak D match, TRBD1 (6 bases). Trimming took 2 bases from V and 5 from J, leaving 11 bases between them. The CDR3 sequence is 14 residues long. Per the germline V gene, CDR1 is SGHDT and CDR2 is YYEEEE. CDR3 region: CASSLGQSYQPQHF. The DNA of the CDR3 is TGTGCCAGCAGCTTAGGACAGAGCTATCAGCCCCAGCATTTT.